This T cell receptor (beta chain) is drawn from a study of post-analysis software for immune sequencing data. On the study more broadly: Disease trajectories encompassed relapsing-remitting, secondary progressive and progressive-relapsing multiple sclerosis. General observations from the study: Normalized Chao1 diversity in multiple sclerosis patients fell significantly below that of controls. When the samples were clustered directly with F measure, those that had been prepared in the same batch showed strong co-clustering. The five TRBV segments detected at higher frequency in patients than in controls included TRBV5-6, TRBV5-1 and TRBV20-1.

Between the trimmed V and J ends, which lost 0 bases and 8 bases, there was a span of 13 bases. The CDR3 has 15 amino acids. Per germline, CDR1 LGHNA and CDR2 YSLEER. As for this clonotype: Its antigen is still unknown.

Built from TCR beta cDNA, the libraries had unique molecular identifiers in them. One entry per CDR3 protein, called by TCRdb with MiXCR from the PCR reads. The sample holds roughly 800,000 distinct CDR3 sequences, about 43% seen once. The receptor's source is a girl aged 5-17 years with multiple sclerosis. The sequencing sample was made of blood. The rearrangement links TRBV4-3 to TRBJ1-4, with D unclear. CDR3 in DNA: TGCGCCAGCAGCCAAGATTCGGGTAATGGGGAAAAACTGTTTTTT. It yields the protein CASSQDSGNGEKLFF.